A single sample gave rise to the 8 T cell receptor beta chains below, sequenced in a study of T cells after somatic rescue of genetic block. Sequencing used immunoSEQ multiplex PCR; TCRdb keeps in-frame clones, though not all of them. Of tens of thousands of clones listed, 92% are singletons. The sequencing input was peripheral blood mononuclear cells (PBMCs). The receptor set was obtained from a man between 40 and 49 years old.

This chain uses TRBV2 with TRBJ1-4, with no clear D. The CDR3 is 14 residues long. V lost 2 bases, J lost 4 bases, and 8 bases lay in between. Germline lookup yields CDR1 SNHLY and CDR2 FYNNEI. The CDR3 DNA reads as TGTGCCAGCAGTGAAATTGGTTTTAATGAAAAACTGTTTTTT. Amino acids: CASSEIGFNEKLFF.

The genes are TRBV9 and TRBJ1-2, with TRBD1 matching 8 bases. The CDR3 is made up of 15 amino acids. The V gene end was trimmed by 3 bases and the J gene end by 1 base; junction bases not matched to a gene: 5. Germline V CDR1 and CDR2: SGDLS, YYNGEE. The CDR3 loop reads CASSGDRLVNYGYTF. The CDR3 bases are TGTGCCAGCAGCGGGGACAGGTTGGTTAACTATGGCTACACCTTC.

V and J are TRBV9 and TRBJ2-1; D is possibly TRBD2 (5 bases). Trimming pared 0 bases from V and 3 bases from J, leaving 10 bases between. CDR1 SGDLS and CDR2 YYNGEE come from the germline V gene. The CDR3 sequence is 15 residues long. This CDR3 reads CASSVGGGSYNEQFF. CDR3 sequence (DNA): TGTGCCAGCAGCGTAGGGGGTGGGAGCTACAATGAGCAGTTCTTC.

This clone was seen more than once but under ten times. The CDR3 DNA is TGCGCCAGCAGCCAAGACAGGGGGGTCTATGGCTACACCTTC. This gives the protein CASSQDRGVYGYTF. This chain connects TRBV4-3 to TRBJ1-2; 7 bases align to TRBD1. This CDR3 contains 14 residues. V gave up 0 bases and J gave up 4 bases; unmatched junction bases: 2. Germline V CDR1 and CDR2: LGHNA, YSLEER.

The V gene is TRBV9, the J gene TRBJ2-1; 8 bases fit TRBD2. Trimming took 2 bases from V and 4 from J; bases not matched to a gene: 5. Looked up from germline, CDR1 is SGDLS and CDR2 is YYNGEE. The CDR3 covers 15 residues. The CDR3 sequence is CASSVLSGNYNEQFF. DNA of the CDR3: TGTGCCAGCAGCGTCCTTAGCGGGAATTACAATGAGCAGTTCTTC.

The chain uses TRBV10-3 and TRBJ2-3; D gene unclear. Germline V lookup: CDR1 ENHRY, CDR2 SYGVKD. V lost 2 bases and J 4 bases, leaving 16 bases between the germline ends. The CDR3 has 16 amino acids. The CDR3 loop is CAISETSTVLSDTQYF. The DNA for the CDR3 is TGTGCCATCAGTGAGACCTCCACGGTCCTCTCAGATACGCAGTATTTT.

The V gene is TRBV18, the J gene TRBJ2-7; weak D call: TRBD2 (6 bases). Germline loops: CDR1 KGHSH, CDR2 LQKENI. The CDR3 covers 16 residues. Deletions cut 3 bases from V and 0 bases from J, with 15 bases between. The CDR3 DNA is TGTGCCAGCTCACCTGAGGAGCGGGTGAGCTCCTACGAGCAGTACTTC. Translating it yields CASSPEERVSSYEQYF.

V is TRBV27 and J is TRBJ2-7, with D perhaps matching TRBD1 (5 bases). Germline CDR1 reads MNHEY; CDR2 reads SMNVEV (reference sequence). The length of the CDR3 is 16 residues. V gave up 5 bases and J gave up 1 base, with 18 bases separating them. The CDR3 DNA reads TGTGCCAGCAGTCCCCCTCTCTCGACAGATTCCTACGAGCAGTACTTC. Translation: CASSPPLSTDSYEQYF.